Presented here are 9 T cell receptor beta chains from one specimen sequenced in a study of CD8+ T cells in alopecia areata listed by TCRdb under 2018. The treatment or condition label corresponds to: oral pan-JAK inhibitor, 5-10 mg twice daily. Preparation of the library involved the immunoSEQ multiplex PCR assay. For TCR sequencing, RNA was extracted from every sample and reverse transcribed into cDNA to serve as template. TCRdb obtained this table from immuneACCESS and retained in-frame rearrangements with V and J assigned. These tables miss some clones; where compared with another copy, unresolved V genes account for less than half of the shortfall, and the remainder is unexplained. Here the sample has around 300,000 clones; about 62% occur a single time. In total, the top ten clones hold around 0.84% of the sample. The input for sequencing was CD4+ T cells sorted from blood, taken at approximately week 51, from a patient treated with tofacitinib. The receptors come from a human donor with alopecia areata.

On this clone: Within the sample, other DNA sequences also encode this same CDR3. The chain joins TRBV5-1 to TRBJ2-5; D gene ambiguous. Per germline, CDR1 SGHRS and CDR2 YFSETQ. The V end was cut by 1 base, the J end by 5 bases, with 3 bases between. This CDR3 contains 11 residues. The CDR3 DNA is TGCGCCAGCAGCTTGAGCGAGACCCAGTACTTC. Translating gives CASSLSETQYF.

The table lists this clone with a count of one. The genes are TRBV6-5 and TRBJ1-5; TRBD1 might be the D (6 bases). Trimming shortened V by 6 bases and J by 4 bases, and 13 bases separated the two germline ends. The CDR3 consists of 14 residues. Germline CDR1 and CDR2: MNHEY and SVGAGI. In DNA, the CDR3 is TGTGCCAGCAGATCATACAGGGAAAATCAGCCCCAGCATTTT. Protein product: CASRSYRENQPQHF.

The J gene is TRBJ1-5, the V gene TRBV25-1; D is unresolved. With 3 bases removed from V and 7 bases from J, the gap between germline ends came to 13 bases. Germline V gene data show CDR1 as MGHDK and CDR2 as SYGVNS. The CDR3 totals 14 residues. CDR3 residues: CASSDNLRGQPQHF. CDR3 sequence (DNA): TGTGCCAGCAGTGATAATCTCAGAGGGCAGCCCCAGCATTTT.

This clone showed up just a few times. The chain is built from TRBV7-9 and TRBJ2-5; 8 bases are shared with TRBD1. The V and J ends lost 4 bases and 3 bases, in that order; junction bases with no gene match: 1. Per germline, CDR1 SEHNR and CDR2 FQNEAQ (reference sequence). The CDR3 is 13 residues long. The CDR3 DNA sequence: TGTGCCAGCAGCTCGGACAGGGAAGAGACCCAGTACTTC. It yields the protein CASSSDREETQYF.

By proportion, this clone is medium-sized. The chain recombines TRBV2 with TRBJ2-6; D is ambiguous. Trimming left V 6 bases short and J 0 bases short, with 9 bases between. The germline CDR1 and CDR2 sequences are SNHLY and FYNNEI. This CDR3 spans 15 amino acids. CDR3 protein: CASSGRLSGANVLTF. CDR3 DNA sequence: TGTGCCAGCAGCGGACGGCTCTCTGGGGCCAACGTCCTGACTTTC.

DNA of the CDR3: TGTGCCAGCAGCTCACGCCCATCCCAAGAGACCCAGTACTTC. Translation: CASSSRPSQETQYF. The gene calls are TRBV7-9 and TRBJ2-5; D is undetermined. Trimming stripped 4 bases from V and 1 base from J, with 10 bases between. The germline V gene encodes CDR1 SEHNR and CDR2 FQNEAQ (reference sequence). The CDR3 has 14 amino acids.

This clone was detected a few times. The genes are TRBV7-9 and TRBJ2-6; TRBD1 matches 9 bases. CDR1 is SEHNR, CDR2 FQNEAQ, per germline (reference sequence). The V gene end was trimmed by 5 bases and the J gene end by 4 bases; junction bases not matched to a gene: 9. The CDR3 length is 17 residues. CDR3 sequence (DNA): TGTGCCAGCAGCAGGGACAGGGAAACCCTGGGGGCCAACGTCCTGACTTTC. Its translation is CASSRDRETLGANVLTF.

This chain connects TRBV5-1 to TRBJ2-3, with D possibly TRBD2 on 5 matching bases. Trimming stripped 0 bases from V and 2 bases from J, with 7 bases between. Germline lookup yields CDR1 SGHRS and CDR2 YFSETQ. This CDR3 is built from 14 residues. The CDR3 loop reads CASSLALATDTQYF. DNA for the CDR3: TGCGCCAGCAGCTTGGCTCTAGCCACAGATACGCAGTATTTT.

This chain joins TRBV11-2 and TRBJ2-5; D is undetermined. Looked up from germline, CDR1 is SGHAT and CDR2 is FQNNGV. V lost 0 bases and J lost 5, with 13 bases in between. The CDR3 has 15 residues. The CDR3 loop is CASSLDWATYETQYF. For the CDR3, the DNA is TGTGCCAGCAGCTTAGATTGGGCGACCTACGAGACCCAGTACTTC.